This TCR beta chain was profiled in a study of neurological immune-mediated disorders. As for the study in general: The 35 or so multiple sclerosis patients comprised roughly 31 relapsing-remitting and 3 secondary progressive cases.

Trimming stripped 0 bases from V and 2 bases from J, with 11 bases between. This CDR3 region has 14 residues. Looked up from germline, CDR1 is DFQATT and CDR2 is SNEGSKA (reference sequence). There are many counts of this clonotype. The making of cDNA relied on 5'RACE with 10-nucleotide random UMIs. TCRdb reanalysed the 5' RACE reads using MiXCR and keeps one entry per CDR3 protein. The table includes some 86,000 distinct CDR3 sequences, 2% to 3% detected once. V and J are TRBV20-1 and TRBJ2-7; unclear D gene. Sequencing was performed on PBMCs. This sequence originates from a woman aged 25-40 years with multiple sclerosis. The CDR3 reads CSARDAIPTYEQYF. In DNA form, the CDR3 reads TGCAGTGCTAGAGATGCCATCCCGACCTACGAGCAGTACTTC.